This section outlines one T cell receptor beta chain sequence together with its context. Its antigen remains unknown. Trimming at V came to 4 bases and at J to 2 bases, leaving 10 bases not matched to a gene. The CDR3 length is 16 residues. Per germline, CDR1 SGHRS and CDR2 YFSETQ. This entry comes from a study of cytomegalovirus exposure and HLA in healthy donors. Study-wide points: Usually a TCR sequence was rare, but some public TCRs were found in many donors. Some TCR beta chains (around 160 of them) were listed as cytomegalovirus-associated. A few CMV-associated chains were confirmed in vitro to be specific for CMV antigens.

Generated by immunoSEQ multiplex PCR, the TCRdb table keeps only in-frame clones and is missing some. The table lists 150,000 or so clones, 75% to 90% of them singletons. Sequencing was done on a sample of PBMCs. This TCR derives from a man between 18 and 29 years old in good health and CMV-seropositive. This chain connects TRBV5-1 to TRBJ2-7, with 9 positions matching TRBD2. CDR3 coding DNA: TGCGCCAGCAGCCAACGGGGGGCGGGAGGGACCTACGAGCAGTACTTC. This codes for CASSQRGAGGTYEQYF.